A few counts support the clone carrying this T cell receptor beta chain. Its antigen is not known. This sample is part of a study of beta chain features in type 1 diabetes. Study results and caveats: Type 1 diabetes patients showed fewer insertions and more deletions at VDJ junctions.

The CDR3 is 12 residues long. Looked up from germline, CDR1 is LNHDA and CDR2 is SQIVND (reference sequence). V was shortened by 8 bases and J by 1 base, with 7 bases between the two germline ends. The authors obtained over 95% purity in all sorted populations. The investigators reverse transcribed all of the isolated RNA, so they sequenced expressed TCRB transcripts. It was found that naive, central memory and regulatory T cell samples averaged about 3.5 million reads. The protocol was immunoSEQ multiplex PCR, while the TCRdb copy is restricted to in-frame clones and leaves out a portion. Of 130,000 or so clones in the sample, approximately 9.8% were seen once.

This chain connects TRBV19 to TRBJ2-3; D uncertain. This receptor was taken from a woman in her thirties or forties in good health. Material: central memory CD4+ T cells from blood. CDR3 sequence reads: CASPRGTDTQYF. The CDR3 nucleotides are TGTGCCAGTCCTCGTGGCACAGATACGCAGTATTTT.